This T cell receptor (beta chain) was identified during a study of T cell repertoires and HLA-DP antigens. Clones were sequenced by immunoSEQ multiplex PCR, and TCRdb holds only the in-frame ones, with some missing. The sample holds around 110,000 clones, over 90% seen once. As to this clone: Its target is not known.

The CDR3 covers 13 residues. J gave up 12 bases and V 3 bases, and 7 bases lay outside the gene matches. Germline CDR1 LNHDA, CDR2 SQIVND (reference sequence). The clonotype originates from a woman in her late teens or twenties in good health and CMV-seronegative. V gene TRBV19 combines with J gene TRBJ2-1, with TRBD2 matching over 8 bases. Sequencing was carried out using CD4+ T cells from PBMCs. The CDR3 reads CASSIIGSGRQFF. The DNA of the CDR3 is TGTGCCAGTAGTATCATCGGGAGCGGGAGGCAGTTCTTC.